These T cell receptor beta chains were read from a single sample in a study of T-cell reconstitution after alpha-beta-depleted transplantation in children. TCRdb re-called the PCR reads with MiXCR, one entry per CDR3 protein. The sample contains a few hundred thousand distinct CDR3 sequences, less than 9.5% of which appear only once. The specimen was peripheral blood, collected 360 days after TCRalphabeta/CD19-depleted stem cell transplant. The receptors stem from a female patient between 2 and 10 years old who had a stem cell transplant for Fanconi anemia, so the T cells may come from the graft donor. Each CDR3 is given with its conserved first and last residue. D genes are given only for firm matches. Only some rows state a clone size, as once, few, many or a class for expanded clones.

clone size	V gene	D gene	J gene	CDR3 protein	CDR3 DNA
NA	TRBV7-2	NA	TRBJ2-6	CASSFPGFPGANVLTF	TGTGCCAGCAGCTTCCCAGGGTTCCCTGGGGCCAACGTCCTGACTTTC
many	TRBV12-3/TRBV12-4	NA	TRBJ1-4	CASSFLGSGLGEKLFF	TGTGCCAGCAGTTTTCTTGGTTCGGGGCTAGGAGAAAAACTGTTTTTT
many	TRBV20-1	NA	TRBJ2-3	CSAGEPTSQYF	TGCAGTGCAGGGGAGCCAACATCGCAGTATTTT
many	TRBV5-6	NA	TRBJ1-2	CASSAWAYGYTF	TGTGCCAGCAGCGCTTGGGCGTATGGCTACACCTTC
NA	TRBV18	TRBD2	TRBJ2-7	CASSPYVRGGTSGTYEQYF	TGTGCCAGCTCACCATACGTTAGGGGTGGGACTAGCGGGACTTACGAGCAGTACTTC
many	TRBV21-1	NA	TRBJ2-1	CASSPRRDNNEQFF	TGTGCCAGCAGCCCCCGCAGGGACAACAATGAGCAGTTCTTC
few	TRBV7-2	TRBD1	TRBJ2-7	CASSLQGVGDEQYF	TGTGCCAGCAGCTTACAGGGGGTAGGGGACGAGCAGTACTTC
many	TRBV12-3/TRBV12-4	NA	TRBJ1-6	CASSLGGAGISPLHF	TGTGCCAGCAGTTTAGGGGGGGCTGGTATTTCACCCCTCCACTTT
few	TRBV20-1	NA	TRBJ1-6	CSARDQEFLERNSPLHF	TGCAGTGCTAGAGATCAGGAATTTCTTGAGAGAAATTCACCCCTCCACTTT
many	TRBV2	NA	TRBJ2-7	CASSIDRDLSGDYEQYF	TGTGCCAGCAGTATTGACAGGGACCTTAGCGGAGACTACGAGCAGTACTTC
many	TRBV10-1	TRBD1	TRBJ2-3	CASSESRTGRQYF	TGCGCCAGCAGTGAGTCCCGGACAGGGAGGCAGTATTTT
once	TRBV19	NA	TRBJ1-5	CASSIDLPARSNQPQHF	TGTGCCAGTAGTATAGATCTACCAGCCCGTAGCAATCAGCCCCAGCATTTT
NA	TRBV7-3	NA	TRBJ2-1	CASSLIRSVDYNEQFF	TGTGCCAGCAGCTTAATCCGGAGTGTGGATTATAATGAGCAGTTCTTC
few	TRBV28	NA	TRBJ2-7	CASSPLAGPSYEQYF	TGTGCCAGCAGTCCCCTCGCGGGGCCCTCCTACGAGCAGTACTTC
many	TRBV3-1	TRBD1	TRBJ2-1	CASSQDQPRQGRRYNEQFF	TGTGCCAGCAGCCAAGATCAACCCCGACAGGGGAGAAGGTACAATGAGCAGTTCTTC
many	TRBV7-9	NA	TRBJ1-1	CASSLEGQLNTEAFF	TGTGCCAGCAGCTTAGAGGGCCAGTTGAACACTGAAGCTTTCTTT
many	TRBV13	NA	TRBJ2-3	CASSRGQETQYF	TGTGCCAGCAGCCGCGGACAAGAGACGCAGTATTTT
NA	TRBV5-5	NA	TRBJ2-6	CASSLAHSGANVLTF	TGTGCCAGCAGCTTGGCCCACTCTGGGGCCAACGTCCTGACTTTC
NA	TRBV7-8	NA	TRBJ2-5	CASSSGLKETQYF	TGTGCCAGCAGCTCAGGGCTAAAAGAGACCCAGTACTTC
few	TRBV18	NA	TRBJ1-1	CASSPRQLNTEAFF	TGTGCCAGCTCACCGCGACAGCTGAACACTGAAGCTTTCTTT
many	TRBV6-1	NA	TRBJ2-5	CASSEGTPGQETQYF	TGTGCCAGCAGTGAGGGGACTCCCGGCCAAGAGACCCAGTACTTC
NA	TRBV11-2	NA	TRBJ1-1	CASRPLMNTEAFF	TGTGCCAGCAGACCACTAATGAACACTGAAGCTTTCTTT
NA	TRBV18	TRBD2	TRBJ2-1	CASSPPLAVYNEQFF	TGTGCCAGCTCACCACCCCTAGCGGTTTACAATGAGCAGTTCTTC
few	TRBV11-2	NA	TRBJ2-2	CASSSPRGDTHTGELFF	TGTGCCAGCAGCTCACCTCGTGGGGACACACACACCGGGGAGCTGTTTTTT
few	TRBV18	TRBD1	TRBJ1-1	CASSGQGDTEAFF	TGTGCCAGCTCCGGACAGGGGGACACTGAAGCTTTCTTT
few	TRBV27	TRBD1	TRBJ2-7	CASSPDPGGWFYEQYF	TGTGCCAGCAGCCCCGACCCAGGGGGATGGTTTTACGAGCAGTACTTC
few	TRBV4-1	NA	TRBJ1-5	CASSQDQNQANNQPQHF	TGCGCCAGCAGCCAAGATCAAAACCAGGCGAATAATCAGCCCCAGCATTTT
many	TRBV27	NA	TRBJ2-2	CASSRPGTGELFF	TGTGCCAGCAGTCGTCCCGGCACCGGGGAGCTGTTTTTT
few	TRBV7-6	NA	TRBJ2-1	CASSRGTFETYNEQFF	TGTGCCAGCAGCCGGGGGACTTTCGAAACCTACAATGAGCAGTTCTTC
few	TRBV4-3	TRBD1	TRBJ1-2	CASSQEPLTGDANYGYTF	TGCGCCAGCAGCCAAGAGCCACTAACAGGGGATGCTAACTATGGCTACACCTTC
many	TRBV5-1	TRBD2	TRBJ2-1	CASSLLAESSYNEQFF	TGCGCCAGCAGCTTACTAGCGGAGAGCTCCTACAATGAGCAGTTCTTC
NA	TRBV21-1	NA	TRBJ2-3	CASSAADSDTDTQYF	TGTGCCAGCAGCGCCGCGGACAGCGACACAGATACGCAGTATTTT
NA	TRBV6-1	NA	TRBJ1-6	CATQSEGVYPPLHF	TGTGCCACCCAATCCGAGGGCGTATATCCACCCCTCCACTTT